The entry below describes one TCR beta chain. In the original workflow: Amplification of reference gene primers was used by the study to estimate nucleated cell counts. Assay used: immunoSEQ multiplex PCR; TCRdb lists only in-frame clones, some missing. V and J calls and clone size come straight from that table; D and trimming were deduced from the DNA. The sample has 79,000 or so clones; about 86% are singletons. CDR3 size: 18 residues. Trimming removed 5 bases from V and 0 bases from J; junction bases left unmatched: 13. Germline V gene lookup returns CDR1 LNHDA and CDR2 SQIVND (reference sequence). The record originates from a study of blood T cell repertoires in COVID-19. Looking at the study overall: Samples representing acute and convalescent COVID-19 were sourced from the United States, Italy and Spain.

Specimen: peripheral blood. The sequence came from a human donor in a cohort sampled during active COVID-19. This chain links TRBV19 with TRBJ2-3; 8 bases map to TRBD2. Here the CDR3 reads CASSQGRREATSTDTQYF. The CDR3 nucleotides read TGTGCCAGTAGTCAGGGGAGGCGGGAGGCAACTAGCACAGATACGCAGTATTTT.